This T cell receptor beta chain was observed in a study of blood T cell repertoires in COVID-19. Study summary: In each case, the material was cDNA or gDNA derived from T cells, B-cell-depleted T cells, or PBMCs.

The V and J ends lost 6 bases and 0 bases respectively, with 14 bases between them. From germline, CDR1 is LNHDA and CDR2 SQIVND (reference sequence). The CDR3 extends over 16 amino acids. Method: immunoSEQ multiplex PCR; TCRdb's copy keeps in-frame clones and lacks some. The sample consists of some 350,000 clones, about 87% of them appearing once. The sequence derives from a human donor in a cohort sampled during active COVID-19. Sequencing input: peripheral blood. The chain employs TRBV19 and TRBJ1-4; no clear D gene. The CDR3 loop is CASSRSTGATNEKLFF. The DNA of the CDR3 is TGTGCCAGTAGCCGCTCTACGGGTGCAACTAATGAAAAACTGTTTTTT.